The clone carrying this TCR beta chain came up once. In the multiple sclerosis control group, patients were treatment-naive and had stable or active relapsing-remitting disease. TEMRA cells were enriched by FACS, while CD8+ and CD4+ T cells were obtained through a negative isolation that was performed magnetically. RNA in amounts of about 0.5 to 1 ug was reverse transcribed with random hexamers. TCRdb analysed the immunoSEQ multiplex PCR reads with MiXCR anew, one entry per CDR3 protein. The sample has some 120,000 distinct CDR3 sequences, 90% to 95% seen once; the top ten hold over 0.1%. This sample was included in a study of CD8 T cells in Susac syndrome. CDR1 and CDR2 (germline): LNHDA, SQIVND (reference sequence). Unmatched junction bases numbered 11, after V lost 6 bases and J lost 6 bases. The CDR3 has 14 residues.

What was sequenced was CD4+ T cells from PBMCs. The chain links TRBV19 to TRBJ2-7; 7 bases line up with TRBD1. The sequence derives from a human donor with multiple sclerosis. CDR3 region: CASSPRQGPGEQYF. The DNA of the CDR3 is TGTGCCAGTAGCCCCCGACAGGGTCCGGGCGAGCAGTACTTC. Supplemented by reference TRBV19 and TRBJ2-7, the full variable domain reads DGGITQSPKYLFRKEGQNVTLSCEQNLNHDAMYWYRQDPGQGLRLIYYSQIVNDFQKGDIAEGYSVSREKKESFPLTVTSAQKNPTAFYLCASSPRQGPGEQYFGPGTRLTVT.